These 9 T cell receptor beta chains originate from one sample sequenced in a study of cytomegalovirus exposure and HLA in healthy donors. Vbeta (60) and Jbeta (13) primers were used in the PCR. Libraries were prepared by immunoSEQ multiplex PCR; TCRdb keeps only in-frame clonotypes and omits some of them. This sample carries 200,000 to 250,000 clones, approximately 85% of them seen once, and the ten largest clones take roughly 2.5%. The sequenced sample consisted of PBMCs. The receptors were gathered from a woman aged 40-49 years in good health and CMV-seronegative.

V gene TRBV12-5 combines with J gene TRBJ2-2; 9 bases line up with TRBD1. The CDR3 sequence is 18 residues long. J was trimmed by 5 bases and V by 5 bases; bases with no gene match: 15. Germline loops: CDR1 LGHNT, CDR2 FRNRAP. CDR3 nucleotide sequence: TGTGCTAGTGGTGTACGGTTGTGGGGACAGGGTCGAACCGGGGAGCTGTTTTTT. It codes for CASGVRLWGQGRTGELFF.

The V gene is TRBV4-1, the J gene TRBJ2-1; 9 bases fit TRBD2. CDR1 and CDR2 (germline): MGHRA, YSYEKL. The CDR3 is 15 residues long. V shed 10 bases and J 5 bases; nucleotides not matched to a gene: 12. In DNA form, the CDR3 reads TGCGCCACCGGGGTAATAGCGGGAGAGGACAATGAGCAGTTCTTC. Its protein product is CATGVIAGEDNEQFF.

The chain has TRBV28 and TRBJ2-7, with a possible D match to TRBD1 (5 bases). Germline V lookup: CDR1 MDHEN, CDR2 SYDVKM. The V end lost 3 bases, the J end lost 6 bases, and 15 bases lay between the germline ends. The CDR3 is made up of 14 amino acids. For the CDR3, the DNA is TGTGCCAGCAGTTTCGGGCAGGGATGGCGCGAGCAGTACTTC. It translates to CASSFGQGWREQYF.

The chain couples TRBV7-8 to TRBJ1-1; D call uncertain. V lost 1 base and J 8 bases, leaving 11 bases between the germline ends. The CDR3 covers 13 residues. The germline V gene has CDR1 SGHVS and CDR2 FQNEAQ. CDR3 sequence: CASSLGTGREAFF. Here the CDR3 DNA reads TGTGCCAGCAGCTTAGGTACGGGTAGGGAAGCTTTCTTT.

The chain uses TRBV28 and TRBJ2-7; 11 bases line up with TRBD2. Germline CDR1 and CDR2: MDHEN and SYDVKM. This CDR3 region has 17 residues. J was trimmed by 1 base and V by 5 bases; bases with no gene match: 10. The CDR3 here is CASSVGLAEILSYEQYF. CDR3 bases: TGTGCCAGCAGTGTGGGACTAGCGGAAATTCTATCCTACGAGCAGTACTTC.

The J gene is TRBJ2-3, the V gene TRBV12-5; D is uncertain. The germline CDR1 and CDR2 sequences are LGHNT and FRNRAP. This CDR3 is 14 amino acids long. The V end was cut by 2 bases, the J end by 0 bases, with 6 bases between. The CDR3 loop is CASGLFSSTDTQYF. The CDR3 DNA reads TGTGCTAGTGGTTTGTTTAGTAGCACAGATACGCAGTATTTT.

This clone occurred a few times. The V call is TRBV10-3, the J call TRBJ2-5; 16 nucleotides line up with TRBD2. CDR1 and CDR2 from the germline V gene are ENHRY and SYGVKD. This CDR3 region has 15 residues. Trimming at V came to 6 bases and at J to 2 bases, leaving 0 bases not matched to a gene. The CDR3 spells CAIRGLAGGQETQYF. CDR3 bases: TGTGCCATCAGGGGACTAGCGGGAGGGCAAGAGACCCAGTACTTC.

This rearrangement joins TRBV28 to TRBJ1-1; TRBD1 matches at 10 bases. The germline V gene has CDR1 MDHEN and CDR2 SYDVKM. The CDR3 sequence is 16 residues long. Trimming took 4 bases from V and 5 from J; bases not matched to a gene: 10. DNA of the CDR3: TGTGCCAGCAGTTCCTCTCCGGGACAGGGGAGGACTGAAGCTTTCTTT. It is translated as CASSSSPGQGRTEAFF.

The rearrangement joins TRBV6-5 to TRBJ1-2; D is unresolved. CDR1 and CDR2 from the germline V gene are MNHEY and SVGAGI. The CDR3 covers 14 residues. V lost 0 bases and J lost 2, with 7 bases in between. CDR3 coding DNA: TGTGCCAGCAGTTACTCGACACCAAACTATGGCTACACCTTC. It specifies CASSYSTPNYGYTF.